This T cell receptor (beta chain) is from a study of T cell repertoires in cytomegalovirus infection. Study context: An indication of both CMV infection and matching HLA type came from public TCR beta signatures.

As for this clonotype: As yet, its antigen is unknown.

Whole-study results and caveats: HLA-C-restricted CMV clonotypes gave the most frequent clonotype in two of eight donors.

CDR1 is LGHNA and CDR2 is YNFKEQ in the germline V gene. This CDR3 region has 17 residues. V lost 2 bases and J 0 bases, leaving 17 bases between the germline ends. TCRdb reprocessed the reads with MiXCR, giving one entry per CDR3 protein. The sample contains under 350,000 distinct CDR3 sequences, more than 8% of which appear only once. Material for sequencing was PBMCs. V usage is TRBV4-2 and J usage is TRBJ2-7; the D call may be TRBD1 or TRBD2 (5 bases each). This receptor was obtained from a human donor in good health (CMV status not recorded). Some clones in this sample may be carry-over from other donors' samples. The CDR3 loop reads CASSQQDTGTVSYEQYF. CDR3 sequence (DNA): TGTGCCAGCAGCCAACAAGATACCGGGACGGTCTCCTACGAGCAGTACTTC.